These 27 T cell receptor beta chains came from one sample sequenced in a study of T cell changes during pregnancy in multiple sclerosis (dated by TCRdb to the late 2010s). The library was made by the immunoSEQ multiplex PCR assay. Here the immuneACCESS table is served through TCRdb, limited to in-frame sequences with V and J called. Missing clones are a known gap in these copies; in checked studies unresolved V genes cover under half, and the rest lacks a known reason. In this sample the table shows 100,000 or so clones, almost 95% of which occur a single time. The ten biggest clones cover about 0.9% of the sample. The starting material was peripheral blood, obtained before pregnancy. All receptors derive from a female donor with multiple sclerosis, enrolled in a pregnancy study.

CDR3 in amino acids: CAWSVLSGVATQYF. In DNA form, the CDR3 reads TGTGCCTGGAGTGTACTGTCGGGGGTCGCGACCCAGTACTTC. The chain links TRBV30 to TRBJ2-5; a weak D match, TRBD2 (6 bases). The CDR3 covers 14 residues. The germline V and J ends were trimmed by 0 bases and 7 bases, with 15 bases remaining between them. CDR1 is GTSNPN, CDR2 SVGIG, per germline (reference sequence). The full variable domain, its missing parts supplied by reference TRBV30 and TRBJ2-5, is SQTIHQWPATLVQPVGSPLSLECTVEGTSNPNLYWYRQAAGRGLQLLFYSVGIGQISSEVPQNLSASRPQDRQFILSSKKLLLSDSGFYLCAWSVLSGVATQYFGPGTRLLVL.

The chain uses TRBV18 and TRBJ1-1, with 7 nucleotides matching TRBD1. CDR3 size: 15 residues. V lost 5 bases and J lost 3; bases outside the gene matches: 9. Germline V gives CDR1 KGHSH, CDR2 LQKENI. The CDR3 DNA reads as TGTGCCAGCTCATCGAACAGGGGAGGACACACTGAAGCTTTCTTT. It yields the protein CASSSNRGGHTEAFF.

The chain has TRBV7-2 and TRBJ1-1; D is possibly TRBD1 (6 bases). V gave up 3 bases and J gave up 4 bases, with 9 bases separating them. Germline CDR1 SGHTA, CDR2 FQGNSA. The length of the CDR3 is 13 residues. The CDR3 is CASSLGDITEAFF. CDR3 DNA: TGTGCCAGCAGCTTGGGGGACATCACTGAAGCTTTCTTT.

This clone was recorded only once. The chain employs TRBV4-3 and TRBJ1-5; unclear D gene. The V and J ends lost 0 bases and 7 bases respectively, with 7 bases between them. Germline V gene sequence: CDR1 LGHNA, CDR2 YSLEER. The CDR3 totals 13 residues. The CDR3, as DNA: TGCGCCAGCAGCCAAGATTTTGGCCAGCCCCAGCATTTT. Translated: CASSQDFGQPQHF.

This chain uses TRBV10-1 with TRBJ1-4, with 9 bases lining up with TRBD1. The V and J ends lost 3 bases and 7 bases, in that order; junction bases with no gene match: 3. This CDR3 contains 14 residues. Germline V gene lookup returns CDR1 WNHNN and CDR2 SYGVQD (reference sequence). CDR3 in amino acids: CASSEGQGIEKLFF. The CDR3 DNA sequence: TGCGCCAGCAGTGAAGGACAGGGGATTGAAAAACTGTTTTTT.

This clone was recorded a few times. The gene calls are TRBV25-1 and TRBJ2-2; a possible D gene is TRBD1 (5 bases). The CDR3 is 14 amino acids. Per the germline V gene, CDR1 is MGHDK and CDR2 is SYGVNS. V dropped 3 bases and J dropped 4 bases, with 9 bases sitting between them. The DNA for the CDR3 is TGTGCCAGCAGTGACGACAGTTTCACCGGGGAGCTGTTTTTT. It encodes CASSDDSFTGELFF.

This chain connects TRBV27 to TRBJ2-7; 7 bases are a match to TRBD2. This CDR3 has 15 residues. CDR1 is MNHEY and CDR2 is SMNVEV in the germline V gene (reference sequence). J gave up 4 bases and V 2 bases, and 8 bases lay outside the gene matches. The DNA for the CDR3 is TGTGCCAGCAGTTTAATCGGGGGAGGGCCGTACGAGCAGTACTTC. Translated: CASSLIGGGPYEQYF.

The CDR3 loop is CASSLTGQITDTQYF. The CDR3 bases are TGTGCCAGCAGCTTAACGGGACAGATCACAGATACGCAGTATTTT. The chain couples TRBV11-3 to TRBJ2-3; 7 bases line up with TRBD1. CDR3 length equals 15 residues. Germline V CDR1 and CDR2: SGHNT, YENEEA. Trimming took 2 bases from V and 2 from J; bases not matched to a gene: 4.

The CDR3 DNA reads TGTGCCAGCAGTTCCACTCCGGGACAGGGCGGGACCCAGTACTTC. Encoded protein: CASSSTPGQGGTQYF. The J gene is TRBJ2-5, the V gene TRBV11-2, with 9 bases aligning to TRBD1. CDR3 length: 15 residues. CDR1 SGHAT and CDR2 FQNNGV come from the germline V gene. V shed 6 bases, J shed 7 bases, and the junction held 12 bases outside the gene matches.

The rearrangement joins TRBV9 to TRBJ1-2; D ambiguous. Germline CDR1 and CDR2: SGDLS and YYNGEE. Trimming shortened V by 9 bases and J by 5 bases, and 8 bases separated the two germline ends. This CDR3 has 10 amino acids. CDR3 nucleotide sequence: TGTGCCACCGAGGAATATGGCTACACCTTC. It codes for CATEEYGYTF.

J is TRBJ1-2 and V is TRBV11-1; D gene uncertain. Germline loops: CDR1 SGHAT, CDR2 FQDESV (reference sequence). Trimming left V 6 bases short and J 4 bases short, with 12 bases between. CDR3 length: 13 residues. This CDR3 is CASRPGLAYGYTF. In DNA, the CDR3 is TGTGCCAGCAGGCCAGGACTTGCCTATGGCTACACCTTC.

The chain links TRBV29-1 to TRBJ1-2; D perhaps matches TRBD1 (5 bases). The length of the CDR3 is 12 residues. Germline lookup yields CDR1 SQVTM and CDR2 ANQGSEA. With 2 bases removed from V and 3 bases from J, the gap between germline ends came to 7 bases. The CDR3 region is CSVERGDYGYTF. CDR3 nucleotides: TGCAGCGTTGAACGGGGGGACTATGGCTACACCTTC.

This CDR3 reads CASSLVGGVGEKLFF. The CDR3, as DNA: TGCGCCAGCAGCTTGGTAGGGGGCGTTGGTGAAAAACTGTTTTTT. This sequence joins TRBV5-1 and TRBJ1-4; TRBD1 aligns across 7 bases. The germline V gene encodes CDR1 SGHRS and CDR2 YFSETQ. The CDR3 covers 15 residues. V lost 0 bases to trimming and J lost 7 bases; unmatched junction nucleotides: 6.

The chain combines TRBV12-5 with TRBJ2-1; D unresolved. Trimming removed 1 base from V and 8 bases from J, with 9 bases in between. Germline CDR1 reads LGHNT; CDR2 reads FRNRAP. The CDR3 totals 13 residues. CDR3 residues: CASGLDYLDEQFF. The CDR3 DNA reads TGTGCTAGTGGTTTGGACTATTTGGATGAGCAGTTCTTC.

V gene TRBV19 combines with J gene TRBJ1-1; 7 bases agree with TRBD1. Unmatched junction bases numbered 12, after V lost 5 bases and J lost 6 bases. CDR3 length equals 15 residues. Germline CDR1 LNHDA, CDR2 SQIVND (reference sequence). Here the CDR3 reads CASSLRTGERAEAFF. CDR3 in DNA: TGTGCCAGTAGTTTAAGGACAGGCGAGAGGGCTGAAGCTTTCTTT.

The V gene is TRBV9, the J gene TRBJ2-5; TRBD1 might be the D (5 bases). This CDR3 is 15 amino acids long. CDR1 is SGDLS and CDR2 is YYNGEE in the germline V gene. Trimming took off 0 bases at V and 4 bases at J, with 13 bases between the two ends. Here the CDR3 reads CASSVALGVGETQYF. The CDR3 region has the DNA TGTGCCAGCAGCGTAGCTCTAGGGGTAGGAGAGACCCAGTACTTC.

CDR3 region: CASSYGTGGDEQYF. For the CDR3, the DNA is TGTGCCAGCAGTTACGGGACAGGGGGAGACGAGCAGTACTTC. This rearrangement joins TRBV6-5 to TRBJ2-7, with 11 bases identical to TRBD1. The junction had 2 bases not matched to a gene; V was cut back by 2 bases and J by 5 bases. The CDR3 contains 14 residues. The germline CDR1 and CDR2 sequences are MNHEY and SVGAGI.

This clone was observed once. The chain links TRBV4-2 to TRBJ2-3, with 8 nucleotides matching TRBD1. This CDR3 region has 17 residues. V was clipped by 0 bases and J by 5 bases; unmatched bases: 10. Per germline, CDR1 LGHNA and CDR2 YNFKEQ. The CDR3 region has the DNA TGTGCCAGCAGCCAAGAGGGGCCAGGGGGCGCGGGAGATACGCAGTATTTT. Its translation: CASSQEGPGGAGDTQYF.

The count of this clone is one. The chain recombines TRBV5-1 with TRBJ1-3; TRBD1 aligns across 9 bases. The CDR3 totals 16 residues. After removal of 0 bases from V and 3 bases from J, the junction contained 4 bases not matched to a gene. Per the germline V gene, CDR1 is SGHRS and CDR2 is YFSETQ. CDR3 nucleotides: TGCGCCAGCAGCTTGGCTGGGACAGGGTATGGAAACACCATATATTTT. It encodes CASSLAGTGYGNTIYF.

This clone was picked up a small number of times. The V gene is TRBV6-1, the J gene TRBJ2-3, with 12 nucleotides matching TRBD1. The length of the CDR3 is 15 residues. Looked up from germline, CDR1 is MNHNS and CDR2 is SASEGT. V trimming: 3 bases; J trimming: 4 bases; junction bases outside the gene matches: 2. DNA of the CDR3: TGTGCCAGCAGTGAGGGACAGGGGGCTCCAGATACGCAGTATTTT. Translation gives CASSEGQGAPDTQYF.

J is TRBJ2-7 and V is TRBV12-5; 9 bases map to TRBD1. Germline-derived CDR1 and CDR2 are LGHNT and FRNRAP. V lost 2 bases to trimming and J lost 6 bases; unmatched junction nucleotides: 5. The CDR3 length is 14 residues. The DNA of the CDR3 is TGTGCTAGTGGTTTGCCCCCGACAGGGGGCGAGCAGTACTTC. It specifies CASGLPPTGGEQYF. The whole variable domain, filled in from reference TRBV12-5 and TRBJ2-7, reads DARVTQTPRHKVTEMGQEVTMRCQPILGHNTVFWYRQTMMQGLELLAYFRNRAPLDDSGMPKDRFSAEMPDATLATLKIQPSEPRDSAVYFCASGLPPTGGEQYFGPGTRLTVT.

V is TRBV19 and J is TRBJ2-1; TRBD1 might be the D (6 bases). Trimming stripped 5 bases from V and 10 bases from J, with 24 bases between. CDR1 and CDR2 from the germline V gene are LNHDA and SQIVND (reference sequence). The CDR3 has 16 amino acids. CDR3 protein: CASSWSQGPRYLEQFF. CDR3 in DNA: TGTGCCAGTAGTTGGAGCCAGGGGCCCCGGTATTTAGAGCAGTTCTTC. Combining the CDR3 with reference TRBV19 and TRBJ2-1 gives the whole variable domain DGGITQSPKYLFRKEGQNVTLSCEQNLNHDAMYWYRQDPGQGLRLIYYSQIVNDFQKGDIAEGYSVSREKKESFPLTVTSAQKNPTAFYLCASSWSQGPRYLEQFFGPGTRLTVL.

The V gene is TRBV6-1, the J gene TRBJ2-7, with D tentatively TRBD1 (5 bases). The CDR3 contains 13 residues. Germline CDR1 MNHNS, CDR2 SASEGT. Trimming cost V 6 bases and J 0 bases, with 9 bases left between them. The CDR3 DNA reads as TGTGCCAGCAGAACAGGTTTCTCCTACGAGCAGTACTTC. This encodes CASRTGFSYEQYF.

The V call is TRBV6-5, the J call TRBJ2-1; 7 bases line up with TRBD2. The V gene end was trimmed by 8 bases and the J gene end by 2 bases; junction bases not matched to a gene: 12. The CDR3 loop spans 16 amino acids. Per germline, CDR1 MNHEY and CDR2 SVGAGI. In nucleotides, the CDR3 is TGTGCCAGCGGTTCGGCTAGCGGACGACCCTACAATGAGCAGTTCTTC. This encodes CASGSASGRPYNEQFF.

V and J are TRBV27 and TRBJ1-1, with a weak D call TRBD1 (5 bases). The CDR3 has 17 residues. V lost 1 base, J lost 2 bases, and 17 bases lay in between. Germline-derived CDR1 and CDR2 are MNHEY and SMNVEV (reference sequence). The CDR3 sequence: CASSLYPGQGINTEAFF. CDR3 sequence (DNA): TGTGCCAGCAGTTTATACCCCGGCCAGGGAATCAACACTGAAGCTTTCTTT.

The chain joins TRBV29-1 to TRBJ1-2, with a tentative D call TRBD1 (5 bases). Germline-derived CDR1 and CDR2 are SQVTM and ANQGSEA. The CDR3 runs 11 residues. V lost 6 bases and J lost 6, with 11 bases in between. DNA of the CDR3: TGCAGCGTCCAGGGTAGTCATGGCTACACCTTC. Amino acids: CSVQGSHGYTF.

This chain connects TRBV28 to TRBJ2-7; TRBD1 agrees at 9 bases. CDR1 MDHEN and CDR2 SYDVKM come from the germline V gene. The CDR3 has 17 amino acids. Losses at the gene ends were 4 bases for V and 4 bases for J; bases not matched to a gene: 14. In DNA form, the CDR3 reads TGTGCCAGCAGTTCCTCACAGGGGGCTCTTACTGGTTACGAGCAGTACTTC. Protein: CASSSSQGALTGYEQYF.